The TCR beta chain described here comes from a study of long-term antiretroviral therapy in people with HIV. This CDR3 spans 13 amino acids. Germline assignment: CDR1 MNHNY and CDR2 SVGAGI (reference sequence). Between the trimmed V and J ends, which lost 6 bases and 0 bases, there was a span of 8 bases. Remarks on this clone: Its target is unknown.

Survey-level immunoSEQ v3.0 assays were run. The assay was immunoSEQ multiplex PCR, and TCRdb's table has in-frame clones only and misses some. Of some 25,000 clones listed, around 85% are singletons. The study, taken as a whole, reports: Transplant-donor-level diversity was not reached after ART, though diversity increased. Records did not include ART adherence, viral resistance or therapy changes.

The V and J genes are TRBV6-6 and TRBJ1-2, with no clear D. The sequencing here drew on unsorted PBMCs, taken 1.2 years after starting antiretroviral therapy. This receptor was obtained from a man aged 45-65 years with HIV. The CDR3 DNA is TGTGCCAGCAGCGGGAGAACTAACTATGGCTACACCTTC. Its translation: CASSGRTNYGYTF.